This is a list of T cell receptor beta chains from one sample in a study of T cell responses to AZD1222 COVID-19 vaccine. TCRdb's table, derived via immunoSEQ multiplex PCR, lists solely in-frame clones and lacks some. The repertoire holds 150,000 to 160,000 clones, with roughly 90% as singletons. The sample was peripheral blood, taken on day 0 of AZD1222 vaccination. These receptors were collected from an adult in good health. CDR3s include the opening cysteine and the closing phenylalanine or tryptophan. A D gene is named only where the DNA matches it firmly. Only some rows state a clone size, as once, few, many or a class for expanded clones.

-	TRBJ1-2	-	TRBV7-2	TGTGCCAGCAGCCCCCGGGGCGCTAACTATGGCTACACCTTC	CASSPRGANYGYTF
-	TRBJ2-7	-	TRBV30	TGTGCCTGGAGTGCGATCCGCTACGAGCAGTACTTC	CAWSAIRYEQYF
-	TRBJ1-1	-	TRBV3-1/TRBV3-2	TGTGCCAGCAGCCACCAGATGAACACTGAAGCTTTCTTT	CASSHQMNTEAFF
-	TRBJ2-7	-	TRBV7-9	TGTGCCAGCAGCCCAAGGGACGTATCCTACGAGCAGTACTTC	CASSPRDVSYEQYF
-	TRBJ1-1	-	TRBV6-5	TGTGCCAGCAGTTACCAAACCTTGACAGGGAACACTGAAGCTTTCTTT	CASSYQTLTGNTEAFF
-	TRBJ1-4	-	TRBV7-9	TGTGCCAGCAGCGCCCCCAAGTATGAAAAACTGTTTTTT	CASSAPKYEKLFF
-	TRBJ1-1	-	TRBV5-1	TGCGCCAGCAGCCTCCAGGCCCAGAGGTCGAACACTGAAGCTTTCTTT	CASSLQAQRSNTEAFF
-	TRBJ2-2	-	TRBV9	TGTGCCAGCAGCGCCCCCATGGAGGGCCCGAACACCGGGGAGCTGTTTTTT	CASSAPMEGPNTGELFF
TRBD1	TRBJ1-5	-	TRBV28	TGTGCCAGCACCCTAGGACAGGGAAGTCAGCCCCAGCATTTT	CASTLGQGSQPQHF
-	TRBJ1-1	-	TRBV7-9	TGTGCCAGCAGCTTATATCAGAACACTGAAGCTTTCTTT	CASSLYQNTEAFF
TRBD2	TRBJ2-3	-	TRBV6-2/TRBV6-3	TGTGCCAGCAGCCTACCTCTAGCGGAGGGCTCAGATACGCAGTATTTT	CASSLPLAEGSDTQYF
-	TRBJ2-5	-	TRBV7-3	TGTGCCAGCAGTTACCTGGGGGAGACCCAGTACTTC	CASSYLGETQYF
-	TRBJ1-2	-	TRBV21-1	TGTGCCAGCAGCAAATATCAGGTGAACTATGGCTACACCTTC	CASSKYQVNYGYTF
-	TRBJ2-7	-	TRBV5-4	TGTGCCAGCAGCTTGGCCCAGGCGGTCGAGCAGTACTTC	CASSLAQAVEQYF
-	TRBJ2-2	-	TRBV18	TGTGCCAGCTCACCCCAGGGACCCGCGAACACCGGGGAGCTGTTTTTT	CASSPQGPANTGELFF
-	TRBJ2-6	-	TRBV12-2	TGTGCAAGTCGCTTAGCGCTTGGGGACAGGGCGTCTTCTGGGGCCAACGTCCTGACTTTC	CASRLALGDRASSGANVLTF
-	TRBJ1-6	once	TRBV9	TGTGCCAGCAGCGTATACGAGGCCGAATCACCCCTCCACTTT	CASSVYEAESPLHF
TRBD2	TRBJ2-6	-	TRBV11-2	TGTGCCAGCAGCGCCGGACTAGCGGGGGCTCCCTCTGGGGCCAACGTCCTGACTTTC	CASSAGLAGAPSGANVLTF